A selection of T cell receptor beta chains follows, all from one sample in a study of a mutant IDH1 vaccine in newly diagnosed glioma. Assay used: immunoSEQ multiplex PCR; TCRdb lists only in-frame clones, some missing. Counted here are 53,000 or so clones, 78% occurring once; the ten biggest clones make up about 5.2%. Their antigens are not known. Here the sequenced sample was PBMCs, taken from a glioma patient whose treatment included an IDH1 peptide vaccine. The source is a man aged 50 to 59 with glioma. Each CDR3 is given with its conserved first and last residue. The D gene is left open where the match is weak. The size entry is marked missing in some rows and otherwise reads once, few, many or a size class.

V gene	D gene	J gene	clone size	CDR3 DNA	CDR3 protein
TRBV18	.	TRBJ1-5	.	TGTGCCAGCTCACCTGCGGCCAATAGCAATCAGCCCCAGCATTTT	CASSPAANSNQPQHF
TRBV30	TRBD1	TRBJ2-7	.	TGTGCCTGGAGAGCTACAGGGGGCTCCTACGAGCAGTACTTC	CAWRATGGSYEQYF
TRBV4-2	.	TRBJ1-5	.	TGTGCCAGCAGCCAAGAACCCAGCAGGGGATATAGCAATCAGCCCCAGCATTTT	CASSQEPSRGYSNQPQHF
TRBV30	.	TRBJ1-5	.	TGTGCCTGGAGTGCCCAGGCCTCCCGGCAGCCCCAGCATTTT	CAWSAQASRQPQHF
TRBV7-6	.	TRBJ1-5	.	TGTGCCAGCAGCCCATCGGAGGATGCGCCCCAGCATTTT	CASSPSEDAPQHF
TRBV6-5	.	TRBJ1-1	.	TGTGCCAGCAAAAGGAGCGCAGGCATGAACACTGAAGCTTTCTTT	CASKRSAGMNTEAFF
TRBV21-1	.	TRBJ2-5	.	TGTGCCAGCATTACAAGGGGGCCCTTAGAGACCCAGTACTTC	CASITRGPLETQYF
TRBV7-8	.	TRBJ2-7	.	TGTGCCACCTCCCGAGGGACTGCTACCTACGAGCAGTACTTC	CATSRGTATYEQYF
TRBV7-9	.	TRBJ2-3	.	TGTGCCAGCAGCTTGCAGGGTGGCCTCACAGATACGCAGTATTTT	CASSLQGGLTDTQYF
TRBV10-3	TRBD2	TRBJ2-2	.	TGTGCCGGGGGGGGACGGACCGGGGAGCTGTTTTTT	CAGGGRTGELFF
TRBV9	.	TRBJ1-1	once	TGTGCCAGCAGCGTAGGGGACATCGACACTGAAGCTTTCTTT	CASSVGDIDTEAFF
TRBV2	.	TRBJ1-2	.	TGTGCCAGCAGTGAAGTTCGGTCGGCCGGCTACACCTTC	CASSEVRSAGYTF
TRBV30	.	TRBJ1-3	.	TGTGCCTGGAACCCCGGGGGCGCTGGAAACACCATATATTTT	CAWNPGGAGNTIYF
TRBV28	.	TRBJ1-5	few	TGTGCCAGCAGGGGGAACCGGCAGCCCCAGCATTTT	CASRGNRQPQHF
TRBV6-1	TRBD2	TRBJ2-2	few	TGTGCCACCACGGGGGGGGCGTTGGGCGGGGAGCTGTTTTTT	CATTGGALGGELFF
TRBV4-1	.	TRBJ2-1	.	TGCGCCAGCAGCCAGGGAGTAAGTACCTACAATGAGCAGTTCTTC	CASSQGVSTYNEQFF
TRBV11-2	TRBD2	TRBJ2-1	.	TGTGCCAGCAGCTTACTCGCGGGGGTGTACAATGAGCAGTTCTTC	CASSLLAGVYNEQFF
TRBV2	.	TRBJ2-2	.	TGTGCCAGCAGGGGGGAACGGAACACCGGGGAGCTGTTTTTT	CASRGERNTGELFF
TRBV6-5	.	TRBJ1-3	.	TGTGCCAGCAGTCAACTGGATGCTACGAACACCATATATTTT	CASSQLDATNTIYF
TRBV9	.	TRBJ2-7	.	TGTGCCAGCAGCGTAGGGGGCGGAGCCGAGCAGTACTTC	CASSVGGGAEQYF
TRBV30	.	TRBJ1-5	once	TGTGCCTGGGGTACTCCGGGACAAGCGGAACAGCCCCAGCATTTT	CAWGTPGQAEQPQHF
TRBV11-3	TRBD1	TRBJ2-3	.	TGTGCCAGCAGCTACGGACAGGGGGCAGATACGCAGTATTTT	CASSYGQGADTQYF
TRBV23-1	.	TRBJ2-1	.	TGCGCCAGCAACCGCGGCCAGCGGGCCCGGAATGAGCAGTTCTTC	CASNRGQRARNEQFF